This TCR beta chain was found in a study of blood T cell repertoires in COVID-19. Across the study: Nucleic acid was either cDNA or gDNA, and it came from T cells, B-cell-depleted T cells, or PBMCs.

The CDR3 is 15 residues long. V dropped 4 bases and J dropped 0 bases, with 12 bases sitting between them. Germline loops: CDR1 MGHRA, CDR2 YSYEKL. Produced via immunoSEQ multiplex PCR; TCRdb's table is partial and in-frame only. The sample yields 200,000 to 250,000 clones, approximately 85% seen once. This clone was counted a few times. The receptor was isolated from a woman between 50 and 59 years old with active or convalescent COVID-19. This rearrangement joins TRBV4-1 to TRBJ1-2, with D uncertain. The sequencing sample was made of peripheral blood. The CDR3 spells CASSLRRDTNYGYTF. The CDR3 DNA reads TGCGCCAGCAGCCTCCGCCGAGACACTAACTATGGCTACACCTTC.